These 20 T cell receptor beta chains were all obtained from the same sample, sequenced in a study of graft-versus-host responses after intestinal transplantation. Generated by immunoSEQ multiplex PCR, the TCRdb table keeps only in-frame clones and is missing some. The sample has 35,000 to 40,000 clones; 90% to 95% are singletons. The starting material was PBMCs, obtained 16 days after intestinal transplant. These receptors came from a human patient who received an intestinal transplant, so some T cells may come from the graft donor.

The chain is built from TRBV16 and TRBJ2-1; D is unresolved. Germline assignment: CDR1 KGHSY and CDR2 FQNENV. CDR3 length: 13 amino acids. V dropped 3 bases and J dropped 10 bases, with 13 bases sitting between them. CDR3 sequence (DNA): TGTGCCAGCAGCCATTACTCGGTTAGGGAGCAGTTCTTC. Translating gives CASSHYSVREQFF.

This chain connects TRBV27 to TRBJ2-1, with TRBD2 as a possible D gene (7 bases). Trimming cost V 1 base and J 1 base, with 11 bases left between them. The CDR3 is 16 residues long. Germline lookup yields CDR1 MNHEY and CDR2 SMNVEV (reference sequence). This chain's CDR3 is CASSLYRGASYNEQFF. The CDR3, as DNA: TGTGCCAGCAGTTTATATCGGGGGGCGTCCTACAATGAGCAGTTCTTC.

The chain's CDR3 is CASSQGQDLYEQYF. In DNA, the CDR3 is TGCGCCAGCAGCCAAGGCCAGGACCTCTACGAGCAGTACTTC. This sequence joins TRBV4-1 and TRBJ2-7; D uncertain. Germline lookup yields CDR1 MGHRA and CDR2 YSYEKL. This CDR3 is built from 14 residues. V was clipped by 1 base and J by 3 bases, with 10 bases between them.

The rearrangement joins TRBV27 to TRBJ2-7, with 8 bases fitting TRBD2. J was trimmed by 5 bases and V by 0 bases; bases with no gene match: 12. Germline V CDR1 and CDR2: MNHEY, SMNVEV (reference sequence). CDR3 length equals 17 residues. The CDR3, as DNA: TGTGCCAGCAGTTTATCGATTTTGGGCGGGGGGACGGACGAGCAGTACTTC. Protein sequence: CASSLSILGGGTDEQYF.

The V call is TRBV9, the J call TRBJ2-1; TRBD1 matches 10 bases. Losses at the gene ends were 3 bases for V and 7 bases for J; bases not matched to a gene: 7. The CDR3 contains 15 residues. Germline lookup yields CDR1 SGDLS and CDR2 YYNGEE. The CDR3 loop is CASSAGTGVPNEQFF. The CDR3 nucleotides read TGTGCCAGCAGCGCGGGGACAGGGGTTCCTAATGAGCAGTTCTTC.

This clone was detected only once. The chain joins TRBV6-6 to TRBJ2-7; D perhaps matches TRBD2 (6 bases). Trimming left V 0 bases short and J 4 bases short, with 10 bases between. CDR3 size: 14 residues. CDR1 is MNHNY and CDR2 is SVGAGI in the germline V gene (reference sequence). CDR3 residues: CASSYSNAGYEQYF. CDR3 DNA sequence: TGTGCCAGCAGTTACTCAAACGCGGGGTACGAGCAGTACTTC.

The gene calls are TRBV18 and TRBJ2-2; 11 bases fit TRBD2. CDR3 length: 17 amino acids. Germline V gene sequence: CDR1 KGHSH, CDR2 LQKENI. The ends lost 3 bases at V and 5 bases at J; junction bases unmatched: 8. Here the CDR3 DNA reads TGTGCCAGCTCACCGCTTGACAGACTAGCGGGGACCGGGGAGCTGTTTTTT. This gives the protein CASSPLDRLAGTGELFF.

The rearrangement links TRBV28 to TRBJ2-7; D perhaps matches TRBD1 (6 bases). Germline CDR1 MDHEN, CDR2 SYDVKM. The CDR3 sequence is 15 residues long. Trimming left V 1 base short and J 5 bases short, with 15 bases between. The DNA for the CDR3 is TGTGCCAGCAGTTTATCCGGTCAGGGGCTGGACGAGCAGTACTTC. This sequence encodes CASSLSGQGLDEQYF. Drawing the rest from reference TRBV28 and TRBJ2-7, the complete variable domain is DVKVTQSSRYLVKRTGEKVFLECVQDMDHENMFWYRQDPGLGLRLIYFSYDVKMKEKGDIPEGYSVSREKKERFSLILESASTNQTSMYLCASSLSGQGLDEQYFGPGTRLTVT.

This clone showed up just once. The V call is TRBV19, the J call TRBJ2-7, with D uncertain. CDR3 length equals 15 residues. V gave up 3 bases and J gave up 1 base, with 13 bases separating them. Germline V gene lookup returns CDR1 LNHDA and CDR2 SQIVND (reference sequence). The CDR3 spells CASSMLIGTSYEQYF. The CDR3 DNA follows: TGTGCCAGTAGTATGTTGATCGGCACTTCCTACGAGCAGTACTTC.

This chain connects TRBV28 to TRBJ2-1; D is unresolved. V gave up 1 base and J gave up 0 bases, with 10 bases separating them. The CDR3 has 16 residues. Looked up from germline, CDR1 is MDHEN and CDR2 is SYDVKM. The CDR3 DNA reads as TGTGCCAGCAGTTTATTAGGCCAAAGCTCCTACAATGAGCAGTTCTTC. Amino acids: CASSLLGQSSYNEQFF.

This chain links TRBV9 with TRBJ1-1; D perhaps matches TRBD1 (5 bases). V shed 4 bases and J shed 1 base, with 14 bases lying between them. CDR1 and CDR2 from the germline V gene are SGDLS and YYNGEE. The CDR3 sequence is 15 residues long. The CDR3 coding sequence is TGTGCCAGCAGCACACGGGGGAACCAGAACACTGAAGCTTTCTTT. This gives the protein CASSTRGNQNTEAFF.

The chain is built from TRBV2 and TRBJ2-4; the D gene could be TRBD1 or TRBD2 (6 bases each). From germline, CDR1 is SNHLY and CDR2 FYNNEI. Trimming pared 6 bases from V and 0 bases from J, leaving 15 bases between. The length of the CDR3 is 16 residues. CDR3 protein: CASSRRGGLAKNIQYF. The DNA of the CDR3 is TGTGCCAGCAGCCGCCGAGGGGGGCTAGCCAAAAACATTCAGTACTTC.

The rearrangement joins TRBV4-3 to TRBJ2-1; D unresolved. The ends were cut back, 0 bases at V and 5 bases at J, with 11 bases in the middle. The germline V gene has CDR1 LGHNA and CDR2 YSLEER. The CDR3 runs 15 residues. In DNA form, the CDR3 reads TGCGCCAGCAGCCAAGATTTTTCCAGGAACAATGAGCAGTTCTTC. This codes for CASSQDFSRNNEQFF.

A single count supports this clone. The chain carries TRBV28 and TRBJ2-5; a possible D gene is TRBD2 (5 bases). The end of the DNA aligns better with TRBJ2-7, so the J call may be wrong. Germline-derived CDR1 and CDR2 are MDHEN and SYDVKM. CDR3 size: 16 residues. In DNA, the CDR3 is TGTGCCAGCAGTTTATCGTCGGGAACACCCTATAACGAGCAGTACTTC. As protein: CASSLSSGTPYNEQYF.

The chain is built from TRBV28 and TRBJ1-5; no clear D gene. CDR3 size: 16 residues. Germline V gene lookup returns CDR1 MDHEN and CDR2 SYDVKM. Trimming removed 1 base from V and 2 bases from J, with 12 bases in between. CDR3 nucleotide sequence: TGTGCCAGCAGTTTATCAGGAGGGCAAGGCAATCAGCCCCAGCATTTT. The encoded protein is CASSLSGGQGNQPQHF.

The chain links TRBV6-1 to TRBJ2-7; D possibly corresponds to TRBD2 (5 bases). The CDR3 contains 11 residues. The germline V gene encodes CDR1 MNHNS and CDR2 SASEGT. V lost 6 bases and J lost 4, with 7 bases in between. CDR3 residues: CASRGVYEQYF. CDR3 sequence (DNA): TGTGCCAGCAGGGGAGTTTACGAGCAGTACTTC.

The V and J genes are TRBV14 and TRBJ2-1; 12 nucleotides agree with TRBD2. CDR3 length: 15 residues. The trim removed 5 bases at V and 7 bases at J, leaving 6 bases unmatched. CDR1 is SGHDN and CDR2 is FVKESK in the germline V gene. Here the CDR3 reads CASSYRLAGVNEQFF. CDR3 nucleotide sequence: TGTGCCAGCAGCTACCGACTAGCGGGAGTGAATGAGCAGTTCTTC.

This clone was seen only once. The chain has TRBV13 and TRBJ1-4; D ambiguous. CDR1 and CDR2 from the germline V gene are PRHDT and FYEKMQ (reference sequence). The CDR3 loop spans 15 amino acids. Trimming stripped 6 bases from V and 8 bases from J, with 19 bases between. DNA for the CDR3: TGTGCCAGCAGTCACACTGGAGAAGGGAGGGAAAAACTGTTTTTT. This codes for CASSHTGEGREKLFF. The full variable domain, with the rest looked up from reference TRBV13 and TRBJ1-4, is AAGVIQSPRHLIKEKRETATLKCYPIPRHDTVYWYQQGPGQDPQFLISFYEKMQSDKGSIPDRFSAQQFSDYHSELNMSSLELGDSALYFCASSHTGEGREKLFFGSGTQLSVL.

The chain has TRBV4-3 and TRBJ2-1; D is uncertain. This CDR3 region has 15 residues. The germline V and J ends were trimmed by 0 bases and 0 bases, with 6 bases remaining between them. Per the germline V gene, CDR1 is LGHNA and CDR2 is YSLEER. The CDR3 sequence: CASSQDRSSYNEQFF. CDR3 nucleotides: TGCGCCAGCAGCCAAGACAGGAGCTCCTACAATGAGCAGTTCTTC.

This sequence joins TRBV5-6 and TRBJ2-7; 8 nucleotides agree with TRBD2. The CDR3 consists of 18 residues. The germline V gene has CDR1 SGHDT and CDR2 YYEEEE. Germline trimming cut 2 bases from V and 0 bases from J; bases unmatched to any gene: 13. The CDR3 loop is CASSFLAGTNYFSYEQYF. For the CDR3, the DNA is TGTGCCAGCAGCTTTTTAGCGGGAACCAATTATTTCTCCTACGAGCAGTACTTC.